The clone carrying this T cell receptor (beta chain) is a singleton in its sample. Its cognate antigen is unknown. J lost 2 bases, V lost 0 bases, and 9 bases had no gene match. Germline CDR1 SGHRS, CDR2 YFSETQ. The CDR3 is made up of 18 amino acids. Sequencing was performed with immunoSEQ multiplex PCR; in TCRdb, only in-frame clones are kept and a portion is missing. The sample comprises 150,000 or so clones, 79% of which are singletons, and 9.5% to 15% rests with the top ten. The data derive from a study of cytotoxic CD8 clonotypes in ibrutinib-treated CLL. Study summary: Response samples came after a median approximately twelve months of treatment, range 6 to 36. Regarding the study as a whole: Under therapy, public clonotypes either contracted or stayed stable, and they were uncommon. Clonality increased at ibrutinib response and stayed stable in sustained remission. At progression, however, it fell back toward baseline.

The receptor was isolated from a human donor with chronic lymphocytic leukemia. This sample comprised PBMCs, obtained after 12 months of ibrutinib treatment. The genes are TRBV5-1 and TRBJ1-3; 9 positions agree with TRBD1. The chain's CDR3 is CASSLEVSTGGPGNTIYF. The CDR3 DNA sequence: TGCGCCAGCAGCTTGGAGGTTTCGACAGGGGGTCCTGGAAACACCATATATTTT.